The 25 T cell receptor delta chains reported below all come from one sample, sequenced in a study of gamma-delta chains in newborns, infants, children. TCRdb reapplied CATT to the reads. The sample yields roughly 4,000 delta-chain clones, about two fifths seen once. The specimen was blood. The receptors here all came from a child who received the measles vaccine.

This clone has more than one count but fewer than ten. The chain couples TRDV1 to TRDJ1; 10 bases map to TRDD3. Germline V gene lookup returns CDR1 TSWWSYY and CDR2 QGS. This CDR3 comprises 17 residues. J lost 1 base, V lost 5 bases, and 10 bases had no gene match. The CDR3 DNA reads TGTGCTCTTGGGTCATTACTGGGGGATTTATGCACCGATAAACTCATCTTT. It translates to CALGSLLGDLCTDKLIF.

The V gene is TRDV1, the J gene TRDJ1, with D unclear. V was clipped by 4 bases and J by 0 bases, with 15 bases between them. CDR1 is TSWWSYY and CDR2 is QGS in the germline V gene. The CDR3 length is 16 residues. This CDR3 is CALGARRSRYTDKLIF. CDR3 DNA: TGTGCTCTTGGGGCTCGTCGTAGCCGGTACACCGATAAACTCATCTTT.

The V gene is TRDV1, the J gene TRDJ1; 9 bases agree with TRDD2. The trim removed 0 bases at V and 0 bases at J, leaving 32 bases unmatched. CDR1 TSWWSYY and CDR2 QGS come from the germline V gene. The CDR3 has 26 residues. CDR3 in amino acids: CALGELTFLREVWGLGTPSYTDKLIF. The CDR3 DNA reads TGTGCTCTTGGGGAACTAACCTTCCTACGGGAGGTTTGGGGCCTTGGGACACCCTCGTACACCGATAAACTCATCTTT.

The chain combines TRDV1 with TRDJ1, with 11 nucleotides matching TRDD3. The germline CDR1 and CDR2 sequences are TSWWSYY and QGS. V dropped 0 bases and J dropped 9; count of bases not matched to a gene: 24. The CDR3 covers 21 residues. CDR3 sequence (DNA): TGTGCTCTTGGGGAACTAGTTTGGCTTGCCCCCTATCTGGGGGATACTGCGGAACTCATCTTT. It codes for CALGELVWLAPYLGDTAELIF.

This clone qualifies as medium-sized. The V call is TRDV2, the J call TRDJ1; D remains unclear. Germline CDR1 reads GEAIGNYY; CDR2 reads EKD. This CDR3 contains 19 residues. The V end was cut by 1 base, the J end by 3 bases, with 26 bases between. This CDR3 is CACDTYYVRGLQGPDKLIF. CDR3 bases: TGTGCCTGTGACACGTACTACGTCCGGGGCCTCCAGGGCCCCGATAAACTCATCTTT.

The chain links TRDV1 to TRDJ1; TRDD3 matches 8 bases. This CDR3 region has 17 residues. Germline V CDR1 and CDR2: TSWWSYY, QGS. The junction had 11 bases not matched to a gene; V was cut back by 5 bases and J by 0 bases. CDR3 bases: TGTGCTCTTGGGCCCTATACGGTGGGGGATTACACCGATAAACTCATCTTT. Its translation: CALGPYTVGDYTDKLIF.

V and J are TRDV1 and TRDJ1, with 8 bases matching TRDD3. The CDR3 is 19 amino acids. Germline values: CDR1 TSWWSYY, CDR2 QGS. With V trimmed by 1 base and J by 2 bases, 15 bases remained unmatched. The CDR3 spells CALGEPNYEWDTGTDKLIF. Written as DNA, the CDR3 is TGTGCTCTTGGGGAACCTAACTACGAGTGGGATACGGGTACCGATAAACTCATCTTT.

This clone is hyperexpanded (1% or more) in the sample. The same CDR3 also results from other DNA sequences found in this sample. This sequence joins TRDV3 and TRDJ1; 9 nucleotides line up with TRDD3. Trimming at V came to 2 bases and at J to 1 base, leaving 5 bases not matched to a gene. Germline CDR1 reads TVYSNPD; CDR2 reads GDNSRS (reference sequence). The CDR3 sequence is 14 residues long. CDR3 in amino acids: CAFSLGETTDKLIF. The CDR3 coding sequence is TGTGCCTTTTCACTGGGGGAGACCACCGATAAACTCATCTTT.

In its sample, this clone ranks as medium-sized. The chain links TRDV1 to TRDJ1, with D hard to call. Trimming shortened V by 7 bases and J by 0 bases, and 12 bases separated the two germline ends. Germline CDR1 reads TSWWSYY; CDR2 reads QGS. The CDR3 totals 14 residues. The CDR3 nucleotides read TGTGCTCTTGTGTTTACCGGCTACACCGATAAACTCATCTTT. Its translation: CALVFTGYTDKLIF.

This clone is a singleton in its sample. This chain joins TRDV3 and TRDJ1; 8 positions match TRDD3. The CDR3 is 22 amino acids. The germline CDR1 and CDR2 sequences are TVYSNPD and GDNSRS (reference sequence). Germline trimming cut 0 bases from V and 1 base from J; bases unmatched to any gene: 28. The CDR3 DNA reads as TGTGCCTTTAGGGTTCCCACACGGAAGACCAGATTGGGGGATCCCTGCACCGATAAACTCATCTTT. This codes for CAFRVPTRKTRLGDPCTDKLIF. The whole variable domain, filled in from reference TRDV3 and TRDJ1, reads CDKVTQSSPDQTVASGSEVVLLCTYDTVYSNPDLFWYRIRPDYSFQFVFYGDNSRSEGADFTQGRFSVKHILTQKAFHLVISPVRTEDSATYYCAFRVPTRKTRLGDPCTDKLIFGKGTRVTVEP.

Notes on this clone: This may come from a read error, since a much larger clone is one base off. The CDR3 DNA reads as TGTGCCCGTGACACCGCCGGGCCCGGGGCCTGGGACACCCGACAGATGTTTTTC. Residues: CARDTAGPGAWDTRQMFF. This chain links TRDV2 with TRDJ3; no definite D call. Germline V gene data show CDR1 as GEAIGNYY and CDR2 as EKD. CDR3 length: 18 residues.

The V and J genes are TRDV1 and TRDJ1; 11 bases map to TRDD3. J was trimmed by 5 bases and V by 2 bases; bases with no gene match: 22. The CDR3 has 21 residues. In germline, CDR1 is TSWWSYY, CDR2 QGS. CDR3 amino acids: CALGERVLLLLGDKSVDKLIF. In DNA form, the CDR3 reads TGTGCTCTTGGGGAAAGAGTCCTACTTTTACTGGGGGATAAGTCTGTTGATAAACTCATCTTT.

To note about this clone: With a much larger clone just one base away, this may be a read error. In DNA, the CDR3 is TGTGCTCTTGGGGAACTTTCCGTCCTACGGGGACTGGGGGATAAAGGTAAACTCATCTTT. It specifies CALGELSVLRGLGDKGKLIF. The chain joins TRDV1 to TRDJ1, with 11 bases matching TRDD3. The CDR3 is 20 residues long. Germline CDR1 is TSWWSYY and CDR2 is QGS. The V gene end was trimmed by 0 bases and the J gene end by 7 bases; junction bases not matched to a gene: 19.

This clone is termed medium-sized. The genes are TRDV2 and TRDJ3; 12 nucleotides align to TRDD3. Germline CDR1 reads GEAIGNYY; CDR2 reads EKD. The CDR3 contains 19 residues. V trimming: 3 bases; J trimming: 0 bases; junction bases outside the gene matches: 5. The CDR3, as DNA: TGTGCCTGTGACGTACTGGGGGATACAAGCTCCTGGGACACCCGACAGATGTTTTTC. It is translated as CACDVLGDTSSWDTRQMFF.

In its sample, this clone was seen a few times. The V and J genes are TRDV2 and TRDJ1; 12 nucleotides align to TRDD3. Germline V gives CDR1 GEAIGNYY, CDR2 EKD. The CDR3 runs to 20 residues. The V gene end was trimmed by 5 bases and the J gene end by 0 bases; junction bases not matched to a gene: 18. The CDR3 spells CACVFRYWGIPYQYTDKLIF. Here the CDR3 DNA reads TGTGCCTGTGTCTTCCGATACTGGGGGATACCTTATCAGTACACCGATAAACTCATCTTT.

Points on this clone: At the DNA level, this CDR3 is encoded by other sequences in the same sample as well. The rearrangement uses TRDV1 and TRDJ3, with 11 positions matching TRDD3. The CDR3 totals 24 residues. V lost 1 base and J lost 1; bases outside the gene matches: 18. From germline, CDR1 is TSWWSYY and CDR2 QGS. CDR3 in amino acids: CALGEPLPKPKLGDRSWDTRQMFF. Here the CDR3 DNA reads TGTGCTCTTGGGGAACCACTTCCTAAGCCAAAACTGGGGGATAGGTCCTGGGACACCCGACAGATGTTTTTC.

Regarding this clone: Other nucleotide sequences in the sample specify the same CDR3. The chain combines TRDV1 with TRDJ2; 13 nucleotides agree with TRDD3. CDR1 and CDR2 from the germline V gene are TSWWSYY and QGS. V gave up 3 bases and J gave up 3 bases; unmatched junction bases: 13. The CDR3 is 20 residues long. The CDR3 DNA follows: TGTGCTCTTGGGGAGCCTCTACGACTGGGGGATACGCTGATGACAGCACAACTCTTCTTT. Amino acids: CALGEPLRLGDTLMTAQLFF.

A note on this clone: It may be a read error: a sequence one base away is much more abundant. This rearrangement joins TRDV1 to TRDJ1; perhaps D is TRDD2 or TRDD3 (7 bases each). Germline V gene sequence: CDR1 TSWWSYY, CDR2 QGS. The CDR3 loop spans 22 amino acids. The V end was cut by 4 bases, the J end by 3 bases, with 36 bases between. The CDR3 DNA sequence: TGTGCTCTTGGGGCGCCATTCCTACGAGAGACGTACTGGGGATTTTACGCCGATAAACTCATCTTT. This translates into CALGAPFLRETYWGFYADKLIF.

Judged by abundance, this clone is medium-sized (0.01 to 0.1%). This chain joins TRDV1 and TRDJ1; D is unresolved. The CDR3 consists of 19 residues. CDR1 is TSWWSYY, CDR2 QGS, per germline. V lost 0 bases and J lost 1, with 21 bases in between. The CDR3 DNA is TGTGCTCTTGGGGAACTCCCATTCTCTGGACCGCGGGGCACCGATAAACTCATCTTT. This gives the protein CALGELPFSGPRGTDKLIF.

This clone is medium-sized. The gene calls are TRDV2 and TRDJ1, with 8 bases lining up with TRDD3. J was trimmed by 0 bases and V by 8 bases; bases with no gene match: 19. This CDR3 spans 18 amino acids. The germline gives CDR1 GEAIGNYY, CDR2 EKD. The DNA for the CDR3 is TGTGCCTTGGCGTTTGCAGGACTGGGGGTGGTGTACACCGATAAACTCATCTTT. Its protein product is CALAFAGLGVVYTDKLIF.

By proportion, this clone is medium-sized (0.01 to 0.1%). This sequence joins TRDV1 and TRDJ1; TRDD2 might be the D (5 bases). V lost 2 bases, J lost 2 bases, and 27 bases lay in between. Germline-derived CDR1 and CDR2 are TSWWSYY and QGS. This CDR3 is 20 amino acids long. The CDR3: CALGEFLSSSRAFTTDKLIF. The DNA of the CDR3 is TGTGCTCTTGGGGAATTTCTTTCCTCTAGTAGGGCTTTTACTACCGATAAACTCATCTTT.

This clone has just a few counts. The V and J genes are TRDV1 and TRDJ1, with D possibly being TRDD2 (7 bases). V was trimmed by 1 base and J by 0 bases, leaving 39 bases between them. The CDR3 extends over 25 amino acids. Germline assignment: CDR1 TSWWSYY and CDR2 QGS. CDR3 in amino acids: CALGEPAPSFPTRGGTRRYTDKLIF. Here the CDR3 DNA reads TGTGCTCTTGGGGAACCAGCCCCCTCATTTCCTACGAGAGGGGGGACTCGCCGTTACACCGATAAACTCATCTTT.

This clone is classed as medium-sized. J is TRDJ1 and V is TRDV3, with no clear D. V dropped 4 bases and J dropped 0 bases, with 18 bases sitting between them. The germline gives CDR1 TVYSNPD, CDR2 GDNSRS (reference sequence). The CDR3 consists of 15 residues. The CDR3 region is CASQTWQSYTDKLIF. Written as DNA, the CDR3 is TGTGCCTCTCAAACTTGGCAGTCCTACACCGATAAACTCATCTTT.

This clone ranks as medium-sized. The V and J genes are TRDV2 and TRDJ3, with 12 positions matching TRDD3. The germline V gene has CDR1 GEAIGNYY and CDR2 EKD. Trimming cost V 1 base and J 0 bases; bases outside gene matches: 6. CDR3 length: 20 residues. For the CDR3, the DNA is TGTGCCTGTGACACGTCCTGGGGGATACGGAGCTCCTGGGACACCCGACAGATGTTTTTC. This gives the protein CACDTSWGIRSSWDTRQMFF.

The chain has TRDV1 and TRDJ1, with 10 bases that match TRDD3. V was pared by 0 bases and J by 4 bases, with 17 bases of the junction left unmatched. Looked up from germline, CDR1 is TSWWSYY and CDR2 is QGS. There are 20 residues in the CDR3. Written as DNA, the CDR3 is TGTGCTCTTGGGGAACTTGCGGCCCCTACTATGGGGGATACTTACGATAAACTCATCTTT. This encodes CALGELAAPTMGDTYDKLIF.